This T cell receptor (beta chain) was sequenced during a study of identical twins. Findings of the study overall: Out-of-frame beta sequences exhibited a weaker degree of excess twin sharing. There was more out-of-frame TCR alpha sharing in monozygotic twins than models estimated.

This clonotype was found a few times. Its antigen remains unidentified. TCRdb reprocessed the 5' RACE reads via MiXCR and lists one record per CDR3 protein. This sample has about 690,000 distinct CDR3 sequences, with 21% found just once. The J segment lost 4 bases and the V segment lost 2 bases, leaving 3 bases of the junction unmatched. Germline lookup yields CDR1 LGHDT and CDR2 YNNKEL (reference sequence). The CDR3 totals 15 residues. This sample was shared with a second study, whose subject was T cells expressing NK-cell markers. That work contributes: Beta-chain profiling covered CD3+CD56+NKG2C+, CD3+CD56+NKG2C- and CD3+CD56-NKG2C+ sorted subsets. The leading position in the CD3+CD56-NKG2C+ fraction of several donors also went to these clonotypes.

The receptor comes from a woman aged 18-29 years in good health. Sequencing was carried out using PBMCs. The chain uses TRBV3-1 and TRBJ1-2, with 11 bases lining up with TRBD1. This CDR3 is CASSQWTGGGYGYTF. The CDR3 DNA follows: TGTGCCAGCAGCCAATGGACAGGGGGCGGCTATGGCTACACCTTC.